Below, 18 T cell receptor beta chains from the same sample are listed, as sequenced in a study of blood T cell repertoires in COVID-19. Assay: immunoSEQ multiplex PCR; the TCRdb copy retains only in-frame clones and omits some. Of some 300,000 clones listed, less than 90% are singletons. Input material: peripheral blood. The receptors stem from a woman in her 70s with COVID-19, enrolled during active disease.

The V call is TRBV5-1, the J call TRBJ2-5; 7 bases are shared with TRBD2. CDR1 and CDR2 (germline): SGHRS, YFSETQ. Unmatched junction bases numbered 5, after V lost 4 bases and J lost 5 bases. This CDR3 contains 13 residues. CDR3 DNA sequence: TGCGCCAGCAGCCTTGGGGACTACGAGACCCAGTACTTC. As protein: CASSLGDYETQYF.

The V call is TRBV4-3, the J call TRBJ2-7; 7 bases map to TRBD1. This CDR3 spans 14 amino acids. CDR1 is LGHNA, CDR2 YSLEER, per germline. Germline trimming cut 0 bases from V and 2 bases from J; bases unmatched to any gene: 1. The CDR3 DNA follows: TGCGCCAGCAGCCAAGAAACAGGGGCCTACGAGCAGTACTTC. This sequence encodes CASSQETGAYEQYF.

This clone has a single count. The CDR3 spells CASSSPLPRKGETQYF. In DNA form, the CDR3 reads TGTGCCAGCAGCTCCCCTTTACCCCGTAAGGGGGAGACCCAGTACTTC. This chain joins TRBV7-2 and TRBJ2-5; D is possibly TRBD1 (5 bases). V dropped 4 bases and J dropped 5 bases, with 20 bases sitting between them. Germline V gene lookup returns CDR1 SGHTA and CDR2 FQGNSA. The CDR3 is 16 amino acids. Drawing the rest from reference TRBV7-2 and TRBJ2-5, the complete variable domain is GAGVSQSPSNKVTEKGKDVELRCDPISGHTALYWYRQSLGQGLEFLIYFQGNSAPDKSGLPSDRFSAERTGGSVSTLTIQRTQQEDSAVYLCASSSPLPRKGETQYFGPGTRLLVL.

This chain joins TRBV4-2 and TRBJ2-7; D is unclear. V lost 0 bases, J lost 3 bases, and 9 bases lay in between. The CDR3 consists of 14 residues. CDR1 is LGHNA, CDR2 YNFKEQ, per germline. The CDR3 DNA is TGTGCCAGCAGCCAAGATGGGTGGAGCTACGAGCAGTACTTC. Residues: CASSQDGWSYEQYF.

The J gene is TRBJ2-2, the V gene TRBV7-2, with 8 nucleotides matching TRBD2. Germline CDR1 is SGHTA and CDR2 is FQGNSA. The CDR3 runs 16 residues. V lost 3 bases and J lost 1; bases outside the gene matches: 4. CDR3 loop: CASSLSGGLNTGELFF. The CDR3 bases are TGTGCCAGCAGCTTGAGCGGGGGACTGAACACCGGGGAGCTGTTTTTT.

V gene TRBV4-1 combines with J gene TRBJ2-1; 12 bases are a match to TRBD2. Germline V gene lookup returns CDR1 MGHRA and CDR2 YSYEKL. This CDR3 is built from 19 residues. V was clipped by 3 bases and J by 1 base; unmatched bases: 10. The CDR3 loop reads CASSHLGLAGGKSYNEQFF. In DNA, the CDR3 is TGCGCCAGCAGCCACTTAGGGCTAGCGGGGGGGAAATCCTACAATGAGCAGTTCTTC.

The V gene is TRBV6-9, the J gene TRBJ2-5; tentative D call: TRBD2 (7 bases). The CDR3 is 14 residues long. Germline V gene data show CDR1 as MNHGY and CDR2 as SVAAGI. The V and J ends lost 4 bases and 4 bases respectively, with 13 bases between them. The CDR3 here is CASSLAGEGETQYF. DNA of the CDR3: TGTGCCAGCAGTTTGGCAGGGGAGGGAGAGACCCAGTACTTC.

The rearrangement links TRBV5-8 to TRBJ1-2; D gene unclear. The V end lost 5 bases, the J end lost 5 bases, and 16 bases lay between the germline ends. The CDR3 sequence is 14 residues long. CDR1 is SGHTS and CDR2 is YDEGEE in the germline V gene. CDR3 sequence (DNA): TGTGCCAGCAGGGATGGACCGCGGGGTTATGGCTACACCTTC. Amino acids: CASRDGPRGYGYTF.

CDR3 coding DNA: TGCGCCAGCAGCCAAGAATCGGTGGTGAACACTGAAGCTTTCTTT. This sequence encodes CASSQESVVNTEAFF. The chain couples TRBV4-1 to TRBJ1-1; no reliable D call. CDR1 is MGHRA, CDR2 YSYEKL, per germline. Trimming took off 0 bases at V and 0 bases at J, with 8 bases between the two ends. This CDR3 has 15 amino acids.

The chain carries TRBV28 and TRBJ2-1; D perhaps matches TRBD2 (5 bases). The CDR3 spans 13 residues. The V and J ends lost 6 bases and 0 bases respectively, with 6 bases between them. CDR1 and CDR2 from the germline V gene are MDHEN and SYDVKM. The CDR3 DNA is TGTGCCAGCAGGGGGAGCTCCTACAATGAGCAGTTCTTC. Residues: CASRGSSYNEQFF.

The CDR3 region is CASSQEVGGGDTEAFF. CDR3 sequence (DNA): TGCGCCAGCAGCCAAGAGGTAGGAGGTGGGGACACTGAAGCTTTCTTT. V and J are TRBV4-3 and TRBJ1-1; no reliable D call. Trimming removed 0 bases at V and 3 bases at J, with 14 bases between. The CDR3 consists of 16 residues. Germline lookup yields CDR1 LGHNA and CDR2 YSLEER.

The chain joins TRBV7-9 to TRBJ1-3; the D is unclear. Germline assignment: CDR1 SEHNR and CDR2 FQNEAQ (reference sequence). Trimming took 1 base from V and 0 from J, leaving 10 bases between them. The CDR3 is 16 amino acids. The CDR3 DNA reads TGTGCCAGCAGCTTAGAAGCAGGCCGCTCTGGAAACACCATATATTTT. It yields the protein CASSLEAGRSGNTIYF. Combining the CDR3 with reference TRBV7-9 and TRBJ1-3 gives the whole variable domain DTGVSQNPRHKITKRGQNVTFRCDPISEHNRLYWYRQTLGQGPEFLTYFQNEAQLEKSRLLSDRFSAERPKGSFSTLEIQRTEQGDSAMYLCASSLEAGRSGNTIYFGEGSWLTVV.

The J gene is TRBJ2-7, the V gene TRBV2; 9 bases are a match to TRBD2. CDR3 length equals 14 residues. Germline-derived CDR1 and CDR2 are SNHLY and FYNNEI. J gave up 2 bases and V 11 bases, and 10 bases lay outside the gene matches. CDR3 DNA: TGTGCCGGGTTAGCGGGGGACAAAACCTACGAGCAGTACTTC. Protein sequence: CAGLAGDKTYEQYF.

As to this clone: The sample contains more than one DNA sequence encoding this CDR3. This chain connects TRBV5-1 to TRBJ2-5; the D gene is possibly TRBD1 (6 bases). V was shortened by 4 bases and J by 2 bases, with 12 bases between the two germline ends. This CDR3 comprises 14 residues. The germline V gene has CDR1 SGHRS and CDR2 YFSETQ. DNA for the CDR3: TGCGCCAGCAGCCTTGGGACATCTCAAGAGACCCAGTACTTC. The encoded protein is CASSLGTSQETQYF.

This chain uses TRBV5-1 with TRBJ2-1; 9 nucleotides line up with TRBD1. CDR1 is SGHRS and CDR2 is YFSETQ in the germline V gene. V lost 4 bases and J lost 1; bases outside the gene matches: 3. The length of the CDR3 is 15 residues. The CDR3 spells CASSTGTGSYNEQFF. CDR3 coding DNA: TGCGCCAGCAGCACGGGGACAGGGTCCTACAATGAGCAGTTCTTC.

The chain uses TRBV7-3 and TRBJ1-1, with 7 bases aligning to TRBD1. CDR1 is SGHTA, CDR2 FQGTGA, per germline. Unmatched junction bases numbered 3, after V lost 4 bases and J lost 1 base. The CDR3 has 14 residues. CDR3 amino acids: CASSWRGPNTEAFF. In nucleotides, the CDR3 is TGTGCCAGCAGCTGGAGGGGGCCGAACACTGAAGCTTTCTTT.

This clone appeared a single time. The chain links TRBV12-3 or TRBV12-4 to TRBJ1-2; no clear D gene. The CDR3 totals 13 residues. Trimming took off 7 bases at V and 4 bases at J, with 13 bases between the two ends. This CDR3 reads CASNVGQIYGYTF. CDR3 coding DNA: TGTGCCAGCAATGTTGGGCAGATCTATGGCTACACCTTC.

This sequence joins TRBV6-5 and TRBJ2-5; D is ambiguous. This CDR3 has 11 residues. CDR1 MNHEY and CDR2 SVGAGI come from the germline V gene. Trimming left V 7 bases short and J 4 bases short, with 7 bases between. Here the CDR3 DNA reads TGTGCCAGCAACAACGCAGAGACCCAGTACTTC. Translating it yields CASNNAETQYF.